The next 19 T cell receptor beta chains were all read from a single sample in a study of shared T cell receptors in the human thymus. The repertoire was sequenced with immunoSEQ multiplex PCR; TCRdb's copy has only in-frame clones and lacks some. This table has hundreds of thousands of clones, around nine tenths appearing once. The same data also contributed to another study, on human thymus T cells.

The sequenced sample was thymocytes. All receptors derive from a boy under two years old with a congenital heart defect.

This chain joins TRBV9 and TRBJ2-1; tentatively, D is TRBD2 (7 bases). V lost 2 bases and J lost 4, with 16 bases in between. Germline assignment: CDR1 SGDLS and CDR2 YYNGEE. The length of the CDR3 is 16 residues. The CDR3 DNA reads TGTGCCAGCAGCGTCGGGGGGACATCCGGATACAATGAGCAGTTCTTC. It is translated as CASSVGGTSGYNEQFF. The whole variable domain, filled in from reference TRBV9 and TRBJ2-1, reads DSGVTQTPKHLITATGQRVTLRCSPRSGDLSVYWYQQSLDQGLQFLIQYYNGEERAKGNILERFSAQQFPDLHSELNLSSLELGDSALYFCASSVGGTSGYNEQFFGPGTRLTVL.

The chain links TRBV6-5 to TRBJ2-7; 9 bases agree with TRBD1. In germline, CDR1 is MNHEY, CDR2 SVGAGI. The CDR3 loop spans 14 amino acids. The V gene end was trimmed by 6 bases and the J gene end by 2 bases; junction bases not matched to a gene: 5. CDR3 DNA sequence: TGTGCCAGCAGGAGCGACAGGGGGACCTACGAGCAGTACTTC. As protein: CASRSDRGTYEQYF.

The CDR3 sequence is CASSLEPGRLAGTQYEQYF. The CDR3 DNA is TGTGCCAGCAGCTTGGAACCGGGGCGACTAGCGGGGACGCAGTACGAGCAGTACTTC. This rearrangement joins TRBV5-4 to TRBJ2-7; 11 nucleotides match TRBD2. V shed 0 bases and J 4 bases; nucleotides not matched to a gene: 15. The CDR3 covers 19 residues. CDR1 SGHNT and CDR2 YYREEE come from the germline V gene (reference sequence).

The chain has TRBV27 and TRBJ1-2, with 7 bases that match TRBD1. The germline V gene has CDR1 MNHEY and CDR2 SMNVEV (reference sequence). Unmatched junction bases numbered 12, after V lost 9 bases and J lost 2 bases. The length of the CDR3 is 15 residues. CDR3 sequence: CASTGRLGQNYGYTF. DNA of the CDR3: TGTGCCAGTACGGGTCGCCTGGGACAGAACTATGGCTACACCTTC.

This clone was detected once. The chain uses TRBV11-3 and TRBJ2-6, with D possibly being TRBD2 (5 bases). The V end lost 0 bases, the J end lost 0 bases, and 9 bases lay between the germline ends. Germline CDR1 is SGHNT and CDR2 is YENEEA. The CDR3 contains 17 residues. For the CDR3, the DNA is TGTGCCAGCAGCTTAGAGGGAGTAGACTCTGGGGCCAACGTCCTGACTTTC. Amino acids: CASSLEGVDSGANVLTF.

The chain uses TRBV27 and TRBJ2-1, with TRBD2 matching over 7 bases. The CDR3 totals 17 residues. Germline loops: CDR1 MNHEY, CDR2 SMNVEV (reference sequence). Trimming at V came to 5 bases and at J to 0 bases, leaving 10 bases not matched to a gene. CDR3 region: CASSTTLAASSYNEQFF. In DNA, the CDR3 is TGTGCCAGCAGTACTACTCTAGCGGCGAGCTCCTACAATGAGCAGTTCTTC.

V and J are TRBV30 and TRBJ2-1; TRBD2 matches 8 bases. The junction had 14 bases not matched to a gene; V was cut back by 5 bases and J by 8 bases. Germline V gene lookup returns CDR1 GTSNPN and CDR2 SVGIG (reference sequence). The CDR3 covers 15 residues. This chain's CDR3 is CAWGREAGDVDEQFF. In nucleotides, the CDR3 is TGTGCCTGGGGAAGGGAAGCGGGAGATGTGGATGAGCAGTTCTTC.

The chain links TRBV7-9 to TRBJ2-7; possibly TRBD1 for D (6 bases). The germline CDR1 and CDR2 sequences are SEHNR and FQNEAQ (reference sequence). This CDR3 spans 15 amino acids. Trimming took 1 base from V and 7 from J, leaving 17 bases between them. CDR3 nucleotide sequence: TGTGCCAGCAGCTTAGTTGCCGGGGACACGGGAGAGCAGTACTTC. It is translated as CASSLVAGDTGEQYF.

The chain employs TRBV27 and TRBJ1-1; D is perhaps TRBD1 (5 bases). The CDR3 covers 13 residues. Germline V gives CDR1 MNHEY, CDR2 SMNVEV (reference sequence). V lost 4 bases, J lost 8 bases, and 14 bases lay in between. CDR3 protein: CASSSPSAGEAFF. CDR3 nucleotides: TGTGCCAGCAGTTCACCTTCGGCAGGGGAAGCTTTCTTT.

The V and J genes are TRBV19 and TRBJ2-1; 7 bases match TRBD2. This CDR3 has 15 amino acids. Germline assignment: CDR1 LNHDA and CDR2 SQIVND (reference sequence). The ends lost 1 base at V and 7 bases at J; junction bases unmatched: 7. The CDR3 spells CASSIVSGTCNEQFF. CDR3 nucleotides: TGTGCCAGTAGTATAGTGAGCGGGACTTGTAATGAGCAGTTCTTC.

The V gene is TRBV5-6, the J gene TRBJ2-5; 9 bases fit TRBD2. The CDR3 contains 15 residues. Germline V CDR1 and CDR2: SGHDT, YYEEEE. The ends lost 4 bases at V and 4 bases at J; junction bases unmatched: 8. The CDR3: CASSNKGLAVETQYF. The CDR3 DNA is TGTGCCAGCAGCAACAAGGGACTAGCAGTAGAGACCCAGTACTTC.

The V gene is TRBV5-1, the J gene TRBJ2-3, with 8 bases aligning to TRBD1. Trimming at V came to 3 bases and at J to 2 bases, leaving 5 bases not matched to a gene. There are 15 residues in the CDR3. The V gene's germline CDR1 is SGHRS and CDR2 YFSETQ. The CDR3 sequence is CASSWTGLYTDTQYF. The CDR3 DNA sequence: TGCGCCAGCAGCTGGACAGGGTTGTACACAGATACGCAGTATTTT.

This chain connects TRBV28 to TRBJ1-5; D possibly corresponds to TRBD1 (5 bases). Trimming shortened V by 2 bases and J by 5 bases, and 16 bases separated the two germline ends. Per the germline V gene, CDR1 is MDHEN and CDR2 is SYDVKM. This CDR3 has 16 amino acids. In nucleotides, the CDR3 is TGTGCCAGCAGTTTAATGGGGAGGGGACGGCATCAGCCCCAGCATTTT. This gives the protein CASSLMGRGRHQPQHF.

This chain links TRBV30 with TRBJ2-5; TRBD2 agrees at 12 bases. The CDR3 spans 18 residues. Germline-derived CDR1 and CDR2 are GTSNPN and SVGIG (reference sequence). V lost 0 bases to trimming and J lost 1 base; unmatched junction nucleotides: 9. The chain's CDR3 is CAWSVLDTSGRTQETQYF. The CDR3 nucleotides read TGTGCCTGGAGTGTATTGGATACTAGCGGGAGGACCCAAGAGACCCAGTACTTC.

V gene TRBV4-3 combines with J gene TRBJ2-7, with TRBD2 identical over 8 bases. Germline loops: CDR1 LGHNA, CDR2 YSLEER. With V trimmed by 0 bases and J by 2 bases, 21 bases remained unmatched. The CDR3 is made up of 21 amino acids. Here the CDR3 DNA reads TGCGCCAGCAGCCAAGACGCCGAAGGCTGGGGGGTACTAGCGGATACCTACGAGCAGTACTTC. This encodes CASSQDAEGWGVLADTYEQYF.

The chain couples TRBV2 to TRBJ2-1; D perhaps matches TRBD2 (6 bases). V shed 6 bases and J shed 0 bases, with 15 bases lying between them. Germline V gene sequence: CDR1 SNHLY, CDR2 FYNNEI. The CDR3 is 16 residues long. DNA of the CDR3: TGTGCCAGCAGCCTTCTAGCGCCCAGCTCCTACAATGAGCAGTTCTTC. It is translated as CASSLLAPSSYNEQFF. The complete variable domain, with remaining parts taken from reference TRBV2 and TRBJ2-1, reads EPEVTQTPSHQVTQMGQEVILRCVPISNHLYFYWYRQILGQKVEFLVSFYNNEISEKSEIFDDQFSVERPDGSNFTLKIRSTKLEDSAMYFCASSLLAPSSYNEQFFGPGTRLTVL.

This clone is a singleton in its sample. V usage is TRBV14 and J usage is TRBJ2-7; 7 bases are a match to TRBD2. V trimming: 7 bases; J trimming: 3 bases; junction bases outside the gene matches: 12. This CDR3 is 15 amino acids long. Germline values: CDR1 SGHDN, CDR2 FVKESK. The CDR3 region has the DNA TGTGCCAGCACCCCCGGGGGGAGACCTCTCTACGAGCAGTACTTC. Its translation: CASTPGGRPLYEQYF. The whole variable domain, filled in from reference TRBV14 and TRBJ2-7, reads EAGVTQFPSHSVIEKGQTVTLRCDPISGHDNLYWYRRVMGKEIKFLLHFVKESKQDESGMPNNRFLAERTGGTYSTLKVQPAELEDSGVYFCASTPGGRPLYEQYFGPGTRLTVT.

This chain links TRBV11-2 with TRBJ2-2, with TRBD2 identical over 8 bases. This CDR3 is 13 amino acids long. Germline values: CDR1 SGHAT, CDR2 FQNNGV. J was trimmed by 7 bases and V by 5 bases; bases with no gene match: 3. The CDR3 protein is CASSKTSDGELFF. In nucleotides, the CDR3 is TGTGCCAGCAGCAAGACTAGCGACGGGGAGCTGTTTTTT. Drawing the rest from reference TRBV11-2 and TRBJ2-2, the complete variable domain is EAGVAQSPRYKIIEKRQSVAFWCNPISGHATLYWYQQILGQGPKLLIQFQNNGVVDDSQLPKDRFSAERLKGVDSTLKIQPAKLEDSAVYLCASSKTSDGELFFGEGSRLTVL.

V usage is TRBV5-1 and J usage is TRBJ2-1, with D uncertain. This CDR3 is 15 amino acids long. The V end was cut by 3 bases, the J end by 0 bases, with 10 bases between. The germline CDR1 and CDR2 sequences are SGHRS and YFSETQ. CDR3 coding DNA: TGCGCCAGCAGCTCCACGATGAGCTCCTACAATGAGCAGTTCTTC. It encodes CASSSTMSSYNEQFF. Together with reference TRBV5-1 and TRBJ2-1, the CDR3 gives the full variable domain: KAGVTQTPRYLIKTRGQQVTLSCSPISGHRSVSWYQQTPGQGLQFLFEYFSETQRNKGNFPGRFSGRQFSNSRSEMNVSTLELGDSALYLCASSSTMSSYNEQFFGPGTRLTVL.